The 14 T cell receptor beta chains below come from one sample, sequenced in a study of T cells after yellow fever vaccination. MiXCR was run by TCRdb on the 5' RACE reads, yielding one entry per CDR3 protein. The table has 600,000 to 750,000 distinct CDR3 sequences, 9% to 15% seen once. The source was PBMCs, collected on the day of the yellow fever booster vaccination. The receptors derive from a man younger than 45 who received the YFV17D yellow fever vaccine.

The J gene is TRBJ1-5, the V gene TRBV10-3, with TRBD1 matching 7 bases. V trimming: 6 bases; J trimming: 6 bases; junction bases outside the gene matches: 8. This CDR3 spans 14 amino acids. CDR1 is ENHRY and CDR2 is SYGVKD in the germline V gene. The CDR3 protein is CAISQLQGPQPQHF. For the CDR3, the DNA is TGTGCCATCAGCCAATTACAGGGGCCTCAGCCCCAGCATTTT.

This chain uses TRBV29-1 with TRBJ1-5; D call uncertain. Trimming pared 6 bases from V and 11 bases from J, leaving 14 bases between. The CDR3 is made up of 11 amino acids. Germline V gene data show CDR1 as SQVTM and CDR2 as ANQGSEA. The CDR3 sequence is CSVQNSKTQHF. In nucleotides, the CDR3 is TGCAGCGTGCAAAACTCGAAGACCCAGCATTTT.

Regarding this clonotype: An end of the junction differs from the germline gene, which may be a read error. This chain links TRBV7-2 with TRBJ2-1; TRBD1 matches at 8 bases. Per the germline V gene, CDR1 is SGHTA and CDR2 is FQGNSA. This CDR3 spans 15 amino acids. Written as DNA, the CDR3 is TGTGCCAGCAGCCAGGGGGCCCCCCTATACAGTGAGCAGTTCTTC. This gives the protein CASSQGAPLYSEQFF.

This clonotype was detected only a few times. The chain carries TRBV12-3 or TRBV12-4 and TRBJ2-5; TRBD1 might be the D (6 bases). The germline V and J ends were trimmed by 5 bases and 2 bases, with 15 bases remaining between them. The CDR3 extends over 15 amino acids. CDR3 coding DNA: TGTGCCAGCAGTAGCGCGACAGGACCACAAGAGACCCAGTACTTC. Residues: CASSSATGPQETQYF.

This clonotype was picked up many times. This chain connects TRBV5-1 to TRBJ2-7, with D possibly TRBD1 on 6 matching bases. The CDR3 totals 12 residues. Trimming pared 0 bases from V and 9 bases from J, leaving 10 bases between. Germline CDR1 SGHRS, CDR2 YFSETQ. This chain's CDR3 is CASSLEGGGQYF. DNA for the CDR3: TGCGCCAGCAGCTTGGAAGGGGGTGGGCAGTACTTC.

This clonotype was seen more than once but under ten times. This chain uses TRBV12-3 or TRBV12-4 with TRBJ2-3; D is unresolved. This CDR3 contains 10 residues. V lost 11 bases to trimming and J lost 8 bases, with 11 bases between them. This CDR3 is CAGPLSTQYF. In DNA, the CDR3 is TGTGCCGGACCTCTCTCTACGCAGTATTTT.

This clonotype came up a few times. The rearrangement joins TRBV5-1 to TRBJ1-4, with unresolved D. From germline, CDR1 is SGHRS and CDR2 YFSETQ. Trimming took off 0 bases at V and 3 bases at J, with 12 bases between the two ends. The CDR3 loop spans 16 amino acids. In DNA, the CDR3 is TGCGCCAGCAGCTTGGAGGTTGTGGGGTCTAATGAAAAACTGTTTTTT. It codes for CASSLEVVGSNEKLFF.

V gene TRBV7-2 combines with J gene TRBJ2-7; 7 bases fit TRBD2. CDR1 is SGHTA, CDR2 FQGNSA, per germline. V trimming: 1 base; J trimming: 3 bases; junction bases outside the gene matches: 6. The CDR3 is 15 amino acids. CDR3 residues: CASSLEGGSNYEQYF. CDR3 DNA sequence: TGTGCCAGCAGCTTAGAAGGCGGGAGCAACTACGAGCAGTACTTC.

This clonotype showed up just a few times. The chain links TRBV12-3 or TRBV12-4 to TRBJ1-1; D uncertain. V dropped 3 bases and J dropped 5 bases, with 13 bases sitting between them. CDR3 length: 14 amino acids. CDR3 residues: CASSFWGLGTEAFF. The CDR3 DNA reads TGTGCCAGCAGTTTTTGGGGTTTGGGGACTGAAGCTTTCTTT.

This clonotype has just a few counts. The rearrangement joins TRBV2 to TRBJ2-7; possible D gene TRBD2, 5 bases. The CDR3 contains 12 residues. V lost 8 bases, J lost 3 bases, and 11 bases lay in between. CDR1 and CDR2 (germline): SNHLY, FYNNEI. The CDR3 coding sequence is TGTGCCAGCGGACTTTTAGGCTACGAGCAGTACTTC. Its protein is CASGLLGYEQYF.

Details on this clonotype: A junction end diverges from the germline sequence, so it may reflect a read error. The chain carries TRBV7-9 and TRBJ2-6; possibly TRBD2 for D (5 bases). CDR3 length: 14 residues. Germline CDR1 and CDR2: SEHNR and FQNEAQ (reference sequence). Written as DNA, the CDR3 is TGTGCCAGCAGCCTAGCACTGGGGGCCAACGTCCTGACTTTC. Translated, it gives CASSLALGANVLTF.

This sequence joins TRBV7-2 and TRBJ1-1; D may be TRBD1 (5 bases). Trimming removed 1 base from V and 3 bases from J, with 9 bases in between. The CDR3 loop spans 14 amino acids. Looked up from germline, CDR1 is SGHTA and CDR2 is FQGNSA. In DNA, the CDR3 is TGTGCCAGCAGCTTAGGGGGGGTTTACACTGAAGCTTTCTTT. Translation gives CASSLGGVYTEAFF.

This clonotype was seen many times. The chain carries TRBV5-1 and TRBJ1-2; D is undetermined. This CDR3 region has 13 residues. CDR1 is SGHRS and CDR2 is YFSETQ in the germline V gene. V was shortened by 4 bases and J by 0 bases, with 7 bases between the two germline ends. The CDR3 here is CASSLTPNYGYTF. The CDR3 DNA reads TGCGCCAGCAGCCTGACTCCTAACTATGGCTACACCTTC.

The sample holds a few counts of this clonotype. The chain carries TRBV20-1 and TRBJ2-3, with 13 positions matching TRBD2. Losses at the gene ends were 0 bases for V and 11 bases for J; bases not matched to a gene: 8. CDR1 is DFQATT and CDR2 is SNEGSKA in the germline V gene (reference sequence). CDR3 length: 15 amino acids. CDR3 protein: CSARDQLAGGVMQYF. CDR3 bases: TGCAGTGCTAGAGATCAACTAGCGGGAGGGGTCATGCAGTATTTT.